This TCR beta chain derives from a study of CD8 T cells in ankylosing spondylitis. Findings and limits, study-wide: Matched ankylosing spondylitis synovial fluid reportedly contained a significantly enriched population of disease-linked clones. For ankylosing spondylitis blood, a TCR beta motif of about 8 highly homologous variants appeared characteristic.

Scientists made TCR beta libraries using quantitative 5'-RACE with molecular barcodes. In TCRdb, the 5' RACE reads were re-called with MiXCR into one record per CDR3 protein. The sample comprises about 220,000 distinct CDR3 sequences, approximately 7.3% of which are singletons, and more than 13% rests with the top ten. This clonotype was picked up many times. Its specificity is not known. The clonotype comes from a male donor with ankylosing spondylitis. The sequenced sample was blood, either unsorted or a sorted T cell fraction (not recorded which).

In DNA, the CDR3 is TGTGCCAGCAGCGGACCGCCGTGGAGTAACACTGAAGCTTTCTTT. As protein: CASSGPPWSNTEAFF. The gene calls are TRBV9 and TRBJ1-1; D remains ambiguous. Germline assignment: CDR1 SGDLS and CDR2 YYNGEE. Trimming removed 3 bases from V and 2 bases from J, with 14 bases in between. The CDR3 has 15 amino acids.